The TCR beta chain under discussion was sequenced for a study of T cell repertoires in cytomegalovirus infection. About the research overall: Public signatures in TCR beta pointed to CMV infection and matching HLA type. Study-wide results and limits: Identification of carriers of CMV plus the relevant HLA was achieved through cumulative public TCR beta family frequency.

This CDR3 has 17 amino acids. With 1 base clipped from V and 7 bases from J, the junction kept 10 bases outside the gene matches. From germline, CDR1 is SGHTA and CDR2 FQGNSA. TCRdb independently ran MiXCR on the reads; one entry per CDR3 protein. The table shows around 120,000 distinct CDR3 sequences, with 8.8% occurring only once. The table lists this clonotype with many counts. Antigen unknown. The receptor was isolated from a human donor in good health (CMV status not recorded). Some clones in this sample may be carry-over from other donors' samples. The sequenced material came from PBMCs. J is TRBJ2-2 and V is TRBV7-2, with TRBD1 identical over 9 bases. The CDR3 protein is CASSLGGQGGSHGELFF. CDR3 nucleotide sequence: TGTGCCAGCAGCTTAGGGGGACAGGGCGGAAGTCACGGGGAGCTGTTTTTT.